This T cell receptor (beta chain) was retrieved from a study of blood T cell repertoires in COVID-19. The method was immunoSEQ multiplex PCR; TCRdb's version includes in-frame clones alone and lacks a portion of them. The table lists 250,000 to 350,000 clones, roughly 91% of them singletons. Deletions cut 1 base from V and 1 base from J, with 5 bases between. The CDR3 spans 14 residues. Germline V gene data show CDR1 as SEHNR and CDR2 as FQNEAQ (reference sequence). The table lists this clone with a count of one. The same CDR3 also results from other DNA sequences found in this sample. The sequence was obtained from an older woman in a cohort exposed to, infected with or recovered from COVID-19 (not recorded which). Sequenced input: PBMCs or T cells enriched from blood (not recorded which). The V gene is TRBV7-9, the J gene TRBJ2-1; D is ambiguous. The CDR3 region has the DNA TGTGCCAGCAGCTTAGGCAGTTCCTACAATGAGCAGTTCTTC. Translated, it gives CASSLGSSYNEQFF.